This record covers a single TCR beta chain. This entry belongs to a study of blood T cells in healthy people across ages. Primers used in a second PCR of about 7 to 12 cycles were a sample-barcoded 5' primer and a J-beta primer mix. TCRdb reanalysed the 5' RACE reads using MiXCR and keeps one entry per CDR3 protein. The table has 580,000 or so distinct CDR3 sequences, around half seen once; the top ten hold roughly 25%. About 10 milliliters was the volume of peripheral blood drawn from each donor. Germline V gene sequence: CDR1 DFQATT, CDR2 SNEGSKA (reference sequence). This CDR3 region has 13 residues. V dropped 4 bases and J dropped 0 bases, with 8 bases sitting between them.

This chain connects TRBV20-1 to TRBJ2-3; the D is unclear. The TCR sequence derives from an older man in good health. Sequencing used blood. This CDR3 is CSANNASTDTQYF. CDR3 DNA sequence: TGCAGTGCTAACAATGCTAGCACAGATACGCAGTATTTT.